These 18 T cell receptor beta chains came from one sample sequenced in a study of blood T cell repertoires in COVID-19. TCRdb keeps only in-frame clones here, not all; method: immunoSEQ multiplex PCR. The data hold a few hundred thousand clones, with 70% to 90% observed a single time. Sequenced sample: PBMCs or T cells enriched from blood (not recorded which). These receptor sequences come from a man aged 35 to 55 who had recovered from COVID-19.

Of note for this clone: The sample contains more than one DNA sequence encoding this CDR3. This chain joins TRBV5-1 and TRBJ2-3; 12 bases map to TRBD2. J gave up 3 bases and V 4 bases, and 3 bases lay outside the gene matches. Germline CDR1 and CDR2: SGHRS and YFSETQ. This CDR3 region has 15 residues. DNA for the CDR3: TGCGCCAGCAGCCCCGGGACTAGCGGGACAGATACGCAGTATTTT. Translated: CASSPGTSGTDTQYF.

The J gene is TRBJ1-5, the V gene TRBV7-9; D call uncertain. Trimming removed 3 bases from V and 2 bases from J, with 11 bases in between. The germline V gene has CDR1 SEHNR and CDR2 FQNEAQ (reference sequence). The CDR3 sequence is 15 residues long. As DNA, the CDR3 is TGTGCCAGCAGCTTGGGAGGGTACGGCAATCAGCCCCAGCATTTT. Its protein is CASSLGGYGNQPQHF.

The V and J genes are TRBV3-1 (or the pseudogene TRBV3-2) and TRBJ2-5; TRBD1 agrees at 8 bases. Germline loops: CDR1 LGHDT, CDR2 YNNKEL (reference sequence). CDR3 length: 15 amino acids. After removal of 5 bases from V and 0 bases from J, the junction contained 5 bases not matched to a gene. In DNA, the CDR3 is TGTGCCAGCAGCTACCGACAGGGGAACCAAGAGACCCAGTACTTC. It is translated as CASSYRQGNQETQYF.

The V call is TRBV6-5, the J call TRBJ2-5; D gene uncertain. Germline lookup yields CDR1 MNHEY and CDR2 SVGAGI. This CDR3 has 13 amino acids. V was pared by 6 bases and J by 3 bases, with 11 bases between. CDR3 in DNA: TGTGCCAGCAGGGCCACGATTGAAGAGACCCAGTACTTC. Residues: CASRATIEETQYF.

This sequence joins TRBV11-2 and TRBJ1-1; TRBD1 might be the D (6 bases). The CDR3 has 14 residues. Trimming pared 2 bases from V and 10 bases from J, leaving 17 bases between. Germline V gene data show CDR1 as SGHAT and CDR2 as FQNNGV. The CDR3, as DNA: TGTGCCAGCAGCTTAACGTTCGGGGGGCGCGGAGCTTTCTTT. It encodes CASSLTFGGRGAFF. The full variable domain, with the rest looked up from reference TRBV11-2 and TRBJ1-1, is EAGVAQSPRYKIIEKRQSVAFWCNPISGHATLYWYQQILGQGPKLLIQFQNNGVVDDSQLPKDRFSAERLKGVDSTLKIQPAKLEDSAVYLCASSLTFGGRGAFFGQGTRLTVV.

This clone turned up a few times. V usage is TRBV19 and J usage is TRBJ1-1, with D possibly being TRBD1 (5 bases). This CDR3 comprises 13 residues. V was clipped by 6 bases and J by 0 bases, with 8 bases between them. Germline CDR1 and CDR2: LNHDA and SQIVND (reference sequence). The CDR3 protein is CASRPTVNTEAFF. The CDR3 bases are TGTGCCAGTAGACCGACAGTGAACACTGAAGCTTTCTTT.

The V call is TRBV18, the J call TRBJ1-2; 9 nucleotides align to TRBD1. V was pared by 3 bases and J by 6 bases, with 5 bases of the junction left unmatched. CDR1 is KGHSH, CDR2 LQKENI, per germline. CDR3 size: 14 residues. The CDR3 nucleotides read TGTGCCAGCTCACCCGAGGACAGGGGTGATGGCTACACCTTC. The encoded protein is CASSPEDRGDGYTF.

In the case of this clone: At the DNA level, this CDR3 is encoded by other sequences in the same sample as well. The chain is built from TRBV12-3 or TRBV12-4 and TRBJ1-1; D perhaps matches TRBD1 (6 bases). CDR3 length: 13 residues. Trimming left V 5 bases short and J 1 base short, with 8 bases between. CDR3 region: CASSLRGNTEAFF. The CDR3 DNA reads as TGTGCCAGCAGTCTCAGGGGGAACACTGAAGCTTTCTTT.

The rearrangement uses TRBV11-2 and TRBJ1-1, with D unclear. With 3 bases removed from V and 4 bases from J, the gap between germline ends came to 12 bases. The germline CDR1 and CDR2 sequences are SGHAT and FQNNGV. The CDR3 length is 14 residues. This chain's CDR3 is CASSFGLAFTEAFF. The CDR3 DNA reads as TGTGCCAGCAGCTTCGGGTTAGCCTTCACTGAAGCTTTCTTT.

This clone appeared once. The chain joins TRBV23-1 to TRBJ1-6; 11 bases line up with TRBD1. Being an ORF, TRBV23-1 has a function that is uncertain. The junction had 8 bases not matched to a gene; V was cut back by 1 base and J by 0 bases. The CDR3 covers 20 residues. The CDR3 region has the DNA TGCGCCAGCAGTCAATTATTGGACAGGGGGCCTCGCTCCTATAATTCACCCCTCCACTTT. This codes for CASSQLLDRGPRSYNSPLHF.

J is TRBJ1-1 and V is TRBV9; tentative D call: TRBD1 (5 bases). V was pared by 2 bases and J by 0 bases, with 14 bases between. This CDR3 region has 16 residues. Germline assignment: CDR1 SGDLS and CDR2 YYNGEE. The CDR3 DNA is TGTGCCAGCAGCGTGGGGCCGGTGAACATGAACACTGAAGCTTTCTTT. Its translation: CASSVGPVNMNTEAFF.

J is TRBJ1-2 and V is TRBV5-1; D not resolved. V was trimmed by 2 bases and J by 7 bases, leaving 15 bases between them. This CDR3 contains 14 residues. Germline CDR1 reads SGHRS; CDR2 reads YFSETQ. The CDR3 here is CASSFSDGISGYTF. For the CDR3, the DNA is TGCGCCAGCAGCTTTTCTGACGGGATCTCTGGCTACACCTTC.

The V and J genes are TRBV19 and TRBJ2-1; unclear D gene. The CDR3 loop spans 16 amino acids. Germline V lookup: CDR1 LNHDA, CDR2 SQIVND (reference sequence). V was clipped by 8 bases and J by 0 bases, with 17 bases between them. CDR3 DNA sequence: TGTGCCAGTTCAACCCGAGCTAGAAGCTCCTACAATGAGCAGTTCTTC. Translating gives CASSTRARSSYNEQFF.

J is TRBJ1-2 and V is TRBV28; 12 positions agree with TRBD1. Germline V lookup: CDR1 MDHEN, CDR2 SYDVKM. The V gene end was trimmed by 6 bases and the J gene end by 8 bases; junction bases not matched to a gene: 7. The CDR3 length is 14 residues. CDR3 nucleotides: TGTGCCAGCAGCCCCGGGACAGGGGGCTCAGGCTACACCTTC. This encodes CASSPGTGGSGYTF.

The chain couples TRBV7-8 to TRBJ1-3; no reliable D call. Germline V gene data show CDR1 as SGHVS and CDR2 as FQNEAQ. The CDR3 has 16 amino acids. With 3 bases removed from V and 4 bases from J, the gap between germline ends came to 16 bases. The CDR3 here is CASSFVSGGVGNTIYF. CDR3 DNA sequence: TGTGCCAGCAGCTTCGTCTCCGGCGGTGTAGGAAACACCATATATTTT.

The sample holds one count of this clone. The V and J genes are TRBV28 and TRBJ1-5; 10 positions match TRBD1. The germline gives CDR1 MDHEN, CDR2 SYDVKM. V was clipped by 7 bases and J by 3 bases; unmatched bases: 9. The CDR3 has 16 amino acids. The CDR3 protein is CASIAQGQGSNQPQHF. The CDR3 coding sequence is TGTGCCAGCATCGCCCAGGGACAGGGGTCCAATCAGCCCCAGCATTTT.

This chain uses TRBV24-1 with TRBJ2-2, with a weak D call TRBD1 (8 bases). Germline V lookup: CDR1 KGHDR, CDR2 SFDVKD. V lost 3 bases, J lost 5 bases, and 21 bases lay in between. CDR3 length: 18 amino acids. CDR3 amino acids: CATSDQTGAGVGTGELFF. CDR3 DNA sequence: TGTGCCACCAGTGATCAGACAGGGGCGGGAGTAGGGACCGGGGAGCTGTTTTTT.

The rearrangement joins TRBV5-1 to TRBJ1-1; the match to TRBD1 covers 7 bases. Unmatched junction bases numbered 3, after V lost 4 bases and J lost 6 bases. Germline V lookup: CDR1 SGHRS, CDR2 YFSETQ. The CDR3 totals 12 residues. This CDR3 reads CASSPGTAEAFF. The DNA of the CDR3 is TGCGCCAGCAGCCCAGGGACAGCTGAAGCTTTCTTT.